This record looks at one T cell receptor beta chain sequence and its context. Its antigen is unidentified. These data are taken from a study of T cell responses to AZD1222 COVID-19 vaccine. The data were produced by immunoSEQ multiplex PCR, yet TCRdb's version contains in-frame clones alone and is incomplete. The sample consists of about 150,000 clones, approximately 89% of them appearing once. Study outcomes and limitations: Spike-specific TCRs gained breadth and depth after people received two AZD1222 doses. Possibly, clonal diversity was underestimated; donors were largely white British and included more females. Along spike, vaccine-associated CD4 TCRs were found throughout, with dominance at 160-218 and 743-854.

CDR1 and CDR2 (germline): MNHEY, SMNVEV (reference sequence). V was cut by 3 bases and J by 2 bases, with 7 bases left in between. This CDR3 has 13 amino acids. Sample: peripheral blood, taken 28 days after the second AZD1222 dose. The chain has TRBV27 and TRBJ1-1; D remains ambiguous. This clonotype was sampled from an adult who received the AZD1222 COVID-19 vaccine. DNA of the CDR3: TGTGCCAGCAGTTTGAAGGGAAACACTGAAGCTTTCTTT. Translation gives CASSLKGNTEAFF.